Shown below are 3 T cell receptor beta chains from a single sample sequenced in a study of graft-versus-host responses after intestinal transplantation. Profiling relied on immunoSEQ multiplex PCR, and the TCRdb table lists in-frame clones only, not all of them. The sample records around 100,000 clones, roughly 92% being singletons. For these TCRs, the target antigens are not known. Source: unstimulated CD4+ T cells sorted from spleen or lymph node cells, taken before transplant. These receptors all stem from a human donor who was the organ donor for an intestinal transplant.

This clone has a handful of counts. The chain joins TRBV6-1 to TRBJ2-7; tentatively, D is TRBD2 (6 bases). Germline V gives CDR1 MNHNS, CDR2 SASEGT. This CDR3 is built from 14 residues. V was cut by 6 bases and J by 7 bases, with 19 bases left in between. The CDR3 nucleotides read TGTGCCAGCAGCCCCGAGATAGCGGTGGGGGAGCAGTACTTC. Amino acids: CASSPEIAVGEQYF.

The chain links TRBV5-4 to TRBJ2-1; D possibly corresponds to TRBD1 (6 bases). Germline CDR1 is SGHNT and CDR2 is YYREEE (reference sequence). V lost 10 bases, J lost 0 bases, and 14 bases lay in between. The CDR3 is made up of 14 amino acids. The CDR3, as DNA: TGTGCCCAAAGGGACATAAGCTCCTACAATGAGCAGTTCTTC. Protein product: CAQRDISSYNEQFF. Full variable domain (outside the CDR3, taken from reference TRBV5-4 and TRBJ2-1): ETGVTQSPTHLIKTRGQQVTLRCSSQSGHNTVSWYQQALGQGPQFIFQYYREEENGRGNFPPRFSGLQFPNYSSELNVNALELDDSALYLCAQRDISSYNEQFFGPGTRLTVL.

The chain has TRBV18 and TRBJ2-2; the D gene is possibly TRBD2 (6 bases). Trimming removed 1 base at V and 6 bases at J, with 9 bases between. Germline values: CDR1 KGHSH, CDR2 LQKENI. This CDR3 is built from 14 residues. The CDR3 DNA follows: TGTGCCAGCTCACCACTGACGGGGGCCGGGGAGCTGTTTTTT. Translated: CASSPLTGAGELFF. The full variable domain, rest sourced from reference TRBV18 and TRBJ2-2, is NAGVMQNPRHLVRRRGQEARLRCSPMKGHSHVYWYRQLPEEGLKFMVYLQKENIIDESGMPKERFSAEFPKEGPSILRIQQVVRGDSAAYFCASSPLTGAGELFFGEGSRLTVL.